This T cell receptor (beta chain) was captured by sequencing in a study of blood T cell repertoires in COVID-19. Germline values: CDR1 SGHRS, CDR2 YFSETQ. V was clipped by 4 bases and J by 0 bases; unmatched bases: 7. This CDR3 spans 16 amino acids. Assay: immunoSEQ multiplex PCR; the TCRdb copy retains only in-frame clones and omits some. The sample lists 110,000 to 150,000 clones, 65% to 85% occurring once. The J gene is TRBJ2-1, the V gene TRBV5-1; 7 bases map to TRBD1. The TCR was taken from a woman aged 60 to 75 with acute or convalescent COVID-19. Source material: peripheral blood. The CDR3 reads CASSPKTGSSYNEQFF. CDR3 DNA: TGCGCCAGCAGCCCAAAGACAGGGTCCTCCTACAATGAGCAGTTCTTC.